These 7 T cell receptor beta chains originate from one sample sequenced in a study of PD-1 blockade in classical Hodgkin lymphoma. Sequenced by immunoSEQ multiplex PCR; TCRdb stores in-frame clones only, minus some. The table includes 20,000 to 25,000 clones, around 68% detected once. Stated time point: cycle 4 day 1 (C4D1), after 5 to 7 weeks of nivolumab. With no exception, relapse followed autologous stem cell transplantation in all patients, and brentuximab vedotin exposure varied. Magnetic negative selection of thawed PBMCs was the method by which CD4+ T cells were purified. Sequences were derived from CD4+ T cells from blood, sampled before the fourth cycle of nivolumab. These receptors were collected from a human donor with classical Hodgkin lymphoma.

This sequence joins TRBV11-3 and TRBJ2-1, with 11 bases that match TRBD2. The ends lost 3 bases at V and 4 bases at J; junction bases unmatched: 2. CDR3 length: 15 residues. Germline V CDR1 and CDR2: SGHNT, YENEEA. The chain's CDR3 is CASSFSGGGYNEQFF. DNA for the CDR3: TGTGCCAGCAGCTTTAGCGGGGGGGGTTACAATGAGCAGTTCTTC.

This clone came up once. The rearrangement joins TRBV7-8 to TRBJ1-6; TRBD1 is a possible D gene (5 bases). The germline V and J ends were trimmed by 5 bases and 2 bases, with 13 bases remaining between them. Germline V gene sequence: CDR1 SGHVS, CDR2 FQNEAQ. The CDR3 length is 16 residues. The CDR3, as DNA: TGTGCCAGCAGCCCGGCGGGGGTAACCTATAATTCACCCCTCCACTTT. It is translated as CASSPAGVTYNSPLHF.

The J gene is TRBJ1-2, the V gene TRBV15; no clear D gene. The V end lost 1 base, the J end lost 6 bases, and 6 bases lay between the germline ends. Germline-derived CDR1 and CDR2 are LNHNV and YYDKDF (reference sequence). CDR3 length: 12 amino acids. As DNA, the CDR3 is TGTGCCACCAGCAGAGGGGAAAATGGCTACACCTTC. Translated, it gives CATSRGENGYTF.

This clone appeared a few times. The gene calls are TRBV4-3 and TRBJ2-2; 9 nucleotides line up with TRBD2. CDR3 size: 15 residues. The junction had 5 bases not matched to a gene; V was cut back by 4 bases and J by 5 bases. From germline, CDR1 is LGHNA and CDR2 YSLEER. The CDR3 spells CASSLGLARTGELFF. CDR3 bases: TGCGCCAGCAGCCTTGGACTAGCGAGGACCGGGGAGCTGTTTTTT.

The genes are TRBV19 and TRBJ2-3; D is possibly TRBD1 (6 bases). This CDR3 contains 14 residues. Between the trimmed V and J ends, which lost 7 bases and 1 base, there was a span of 12 bases. Germline CDR1 LNHDA, CDR2 SQIVND (reference sequence). The CDR3 nucleotides are TGTGCCAGTACAGAGGGGGTGGGCACAGATACGCAGTATTTT. This sequence encodes CASTEGVGTDTQYF. The full variable domain, completed using reference TRBV19 and TRBJ2-3, is DGGITQSPKYLFRKEGQNVTLSCEQNLNHDAMYWYRQDPGQGLRLIYYSQIVNDFQKGDIAEGYSVSREKKESFPLTVTSAQKNPTAFYLCASTEGVGTDTQYFGPGTRLTVL.

The rearrangement uses TRBV28 and TRBJ1-6; weak D call: TRBD1 (6 bases). The germline V gene has CDR1 MDHEN and CDR2 SYDVKM. Deletions cut 6 bases from V and 1 base from J, with 16 bases between. The CDR3 contains 17 residues. CDR3 loop: CASRLEKGESYNSPLHF. Here the CDR3 DNA reads TGTGCCAGCAGACTTGAAAAGGGGGAATCCTATAATTCACCCCTCCACTTT.

The CDR3 sequence: CASSLTGSNTGELFF. The CDR3 DNA reads TGCGCCAGCAGCTTGACAGGGTCGAACACCGGGGAGCTGTTTTTT. J is TRBJ2-2 and V is TRBV5-1; maybe TRBD1 (6 bases). CDR3 size: 15 residues. V lost 1 base and J 0 bases, leaving 7 bases between the germline ends. The germline V gene encodes CDR1 SGHRS and CDR2 YFSETQ.